The clone carrying this T cell receptor beta chain was seen only once. Other DNA sequences in the sample encode the same CDR3. Several immunoSEQ plates received, in even portions, the genomic DNA of each subset. Here immunoSEQ multiplex PCR was the method, and the copy in TCRdb shows in-frame clones only, minus some. The sample has around 1,900,000 clones, 90% to 95% seen once. The CDR3 extends over 11 amino acids. CDR1 and CDR2 from the germline V gene are MDHEN and SYDVKM. With 4 bases removed from V and 6 bases from J, the gap between germline ends came to 5 bases. The data are from a study of shared clonotypes between healthy human individuals. Study-wide context: A couple of women and a few men aged 18 to 49 made up the donors. Per donor, CD8 memory used one plate, CD8 naive used two, CD4 memory used three and CD4 naive used three.

Naive CD8 cells were CD45RO-negative, positively selected for CCR7, excluding terminally differentiated effector memory CD45RA+ cells. The chain uses TRBV28 and TRBJ2-3; the D is unclear. The clonotype was recovered from a man between 18 and 29 years old in good health. Some clones in this sample may be carry-over from other donors' samples. The sequencing sample was made of naive CD8+ T cells from PBMCs. The CDR3 is CASSYTDTQYF. The CDR3 DNA follows: TGTGCCAGCAGTTATACGGATACGCAGTATTTT. The full variable domain, with the rest looked up from reference TRBV28 and TRBJ2-3, is DVKVTQSSRYLVKRTGEKVFLECVQDMDHENMFWYRQDPGLGLRLIYFSYDVKMKEKGDIPEGYSVSREKKERFSLILESASTNQTSMYLCASSYTDTQYFGPGTRLTVL.